These 20 T cell receptor beta chains were all obtained from the same sample, sequenced in a study of early T cells in non-severe SARS-CoV-2 infection. TCRdb recomputed calls from the 5' RACE reads with MiXCR, one row per CDR3 protein. The table shows approximately 76,000 distinct CDR3 sequences, with more than 12% occurring only once. Sequencing was performed on whole blood. The receptors here all came from an adult who was a healthcare worker with PCR-confirmed SARS-CoV-2 infection or an uninfected control (not recorded which).

This chain uses TRBV12-3 or TRBV12-4 with TRBJ1-3; no clear D gene. The CDR3 loop spans 13 amino acids. V lost 3 bases, J lost 6 bases, and 9 bases lay in between. The CDR3 spells CASSFGQPNTIYF. CDR3 nucleotide sequence: TGTGCCAGCAGTTTCGGGCAGCCAAACACCATATATTTT.

This clonotype has ten or more counts. The rearrangement joins TRBV12-3 or TRBV12-4 to TRBJ2-2; no clear D. V was cut by 2 bases and J by 0 bases, with 4 bases left in between. This CDR3 has 14 amino acids. This CDR3 is CASSLSPNTGELFF. The CDR3 coding sequence is TGTGCCAGCAGTTTATCTCCGAACACCGGGGAGCTGTTTTTT.

In its sample, this clonotype was seen many times. V and J are TRBV5-1 and TRBJ1-5, with D maybe TRBD1 (6 bases). V lost 4 bases and J 0 bases, leaving 11 bases between the germline ends. Germline CDR1 and CDR2: SGHRS and YFSETQ. This CDR3 has 15 amino acids. The CDR3 spells CASSTDRDSNQPQHF. The CDR3 bases are TGCGCCAGCAGCACGGACAGAGATAGCAATCAGCCCCAGCATTTT. Using reference TRBV5-1 and TRBJ1-5 for the parts outside the CDR3, the full variable domain is KAGVTQTPRYLIKTRGQQVTLSCSPISGHRSVSWYQQTPGQGLQFLFEYFSETQRNKGNFPGRFSGRQFSNSRSEMNVSTLELGDSALYLCASSTDRDSNQPQHFGDGTRLSIL.

This clonotype was counted only a few times. Being one base from a much bigger clone, this may be a read error. This chain joins TRBV7-3 and TRBJ1-1, with D perhaps TRBD1 (6 bases). This CDR3 has 13 residues. Trimming stripped 5 bases from V and 1 base from J, with 8 bases between. Germline V lookup: CDR1 SGHTA, CDR2 FQGTGA. In DNA, the CDR3 is TGTGCCAGCAGCGCGACAGGGAACACTGAAGCTTTCTTT. Its protein product is CASSATGNTEAFF. Full variable domain (rest looked up from reference TRBV7-3 and TRBJ1-1): GAGVSQTPSNKVTEKGKYVELRCDPISGHTALYWYRQSLGQGPEFLIYFQGTGAADDSGLPNDRFFAVRPEGSVSTLKIQRTERGDSAVYLCASSATGNTEAFFGQGTRLTVV.

This clonotype has ten or more counts. The chain is built from TRBV6-6 and TRBJ2-7; no definite D call. This CDR3 contains 12 residues. CDR1 and CDR2 (germline): MNHNY, SVGAGI (reference sequence). V was pared by 7 bases and J by 0 bases, with 7 bases between. CDR3 coding DNA: TGTGCCAGCAAGGAAAGCTCCTACGAGCAGTACTTC. Amino acids: CASKESSYEQYF.

This clonotype came up many times. The genes are TRBV29-1 and TRBJ2-1; 7 positions agree with TRBD2. The CDR3 totals 14 residues. The V gene end was trimmed by 6 bases and the J gene end by 4 bases; junction bases not matched to a gene: 9. In germline, CDR1 is SQVTM, CDR2 ANQGSEA. The CDR3, as DNA: TGCAGCGTCGAGGGGCGGGGGAGTTACAATGAGCAGTTCTTC. As protein: CSVEGRGSYNEQFF.

Note on this clonotype: The conserved closing phenylalanine or tryptophan is absent in this CDR3, likely reflecting a read error. The chain links TRBV7-6 to TRBJ2-7; possibly TRBD1 for D (5 bases). Deletions cut 5 bases from V and 0 bases from J, with 11 bases between. CDR1 is SGHVS and CDR2 is FNYEAQ in the germline V gene. The length of the CDR3 is 14 residues. For the CDR3, the DNA is TGTGCCAGCAGCAAACAGACAGCCTCCTACGAGCAGTACTTA. This sequence encodes CASSKQTASYEQYL.

This clonotype was counted a few times. This chain uses TRBV20-1 with TRBJ2-3; TRBD2 matches 7 bases. In germline, CDR1 is DFQATT, CDR2 SNEGSKA (reference sequence). This CDR3 is built from 16 residues. V dropped 5 bases and J dropped 0; count of bases not matched to a gene: 11. The CDR3 reads CSAGTVAGLSTDTQYF. CDR3 DNA: TGCAGTGCTGGCACTGTAGCGGGTCTTAGCACAGATACGCAGTATTTT.

This clonotype has ten or more counts. The J gene is TRBJ2-7, the V gene TRBV10-3; 8 bases line up with TRBD1. CDR1 is ENHRY, CDR2 SYGVKD, per germline. CDR3 length: 14 amino acids. V gave up 2 bases and J gave up 3 bases; unmatched junction bases: 3. The CDR3 sequence: CAISELGQGYEQYF. CDR3 in DNA: TGTGCCATCAGTGAGCTCGGACAGGGCTACGAGCAGTACTTC.

This clonotype was recorded at least ten times. The rearrangement joins TRBV14 to TRBJ1-2, with 7 bases that match TRBD1. This CDR3 is built from 13 residues. Unmatched junction bases numbered 14, after V lost 5 bases and J lost 14 bases. CDR1 and CDR2 (germline): SGHDN, FVKESK. CDR3: CASSYGTDPEETF. In DNA form, the CDR3 reads TGTGCCAGCAGCTACGGGACAGATCCGGAGGAGACCTTC.

J is TRBJ2-3 and V is TRBV5-4; D remains ambiguous. Germline V gene data show CDR1 as SGHNT and CDR2 as YYREEE (reference sequence). This CDR3 is built from 12 residues. The V end was cut by 4 bases, the J end by 3 bases, with 6 bases between. Here the CDR3 reads CASSDGTDTQYF. The CDR3 nucleotides are TGTGCCAGCAGCGACGGGACAGATACGCAGTATTTT.

This clonotype was recorded a few times. The genes are TRBV7-6 and TRBJ2-5; tentative D call: TRBD2 (5 bases). Trimming removed 5 bases from V and 2 bases from J, with 18 bases in between. This CDR3 is 16 amino acids long. Germline lookup yields CDR1 SGHVS and CDR2 FNYEAQ. DNA for the CDR3: TGTGCCAGCAGCCAGGCCAGAGGGTTGTCACAAGAGACCCAGTACTTC. Protein sequence: CASSQARGLSQETQYF.

This clonotype was picked up a small number of times. J is TRBJ2-7 and V is TRBV7-9; the D gene is possibly TRBD2 (6 bases). CDR3 length: 15 residues. CDR1 SEHNR and CDR2 FQNEAQ come from the germline V gene (reference sequence). Trimming removed 5 bases at V and 5 bases at J, with 19 bases between. As DNA, the CDR3 is TGTGCCAGCAGCCTCACCGGGAGCCGTGGAGACGAGCAGTACTTC. Residues: CASSLTGSRGDEQYF. Full variable domain (outside the CDR3, taken from reference TRBV7-9 and TRBJ2-7): DTGVSQNPRHKITKRGQNVTFRCDPISEHNRLYWYRQTLGQGPEFLTYFQNEAQLEKSRLLSDRFSAERPKGSFSTLEIQRTEQGDSAMYLCASSLTGSRGDEQYFGPGTRLTVT.

The chain employs TRBV27 and TRBJ1-5; the D gene is possibly TRBD1 (6 bases). CDR1 MNHEY and CDR2 SMNVEV come from the germline V gene (reference sequence). Trimming removed 1 base at V and 2 bases at J, with 21 bases between. The CDR3 contains 19 residues. CDR3 coding DNA: TGTGCCAGCAGTTTATACCTAATATCGGGGGCTCGGGGCAATCAGCCCCAGCATTTT. Protein sequence: CASSLYLISGARGNQPQHF.

The genes are TRBV11-2 and TRBJ2-7; 9 bases align to TRBD1. V dropped 5 bases and J dropped 5; count of bases not matched to a gene: 1. CDR3 size: 12 residues. The germline V gene encodes CDR1 SGHAT and CDR2 FQNNGV. The DNA for the CDR3 is TGTGCCAGCAGCGGGACAGGGAACGAGCAGTACTTC. This encodes CASSGTGNEQYF.

This clonotype was counted many times. CDR3 in DNA: TGCGCCAGCAGTCAAGCCTTATTTTTCGATAGCGGGGGCACCCGATCCGGGGCCAACGTCCTGACTTTC. Translated: CASSQALFFDSGGTRSGANVLTF. V is TRBV23-1 and J is TRBJ2-6; 9 bases are a match to TRBD2. TRBV23-1 is classed as an ORF, of uncertain function. V lost 2 bases to trimming and J lost 4 bases; unmatched junction nucleotides: 24. The CDR3 is made up of 23 amino acids.

This clonotype was seen a few times. This CDR3 is CASSPDRGNYGYTF. In DNA form, the CDR3 reads TGTGCCAGCAGCCCGGACAGGGGAAACTATGGCTACACCTTC. The chain joins TRBV5-6 to TRBJ1-2; 9 bases line up with TRBD1. V trimming: 4 bases; J trimming: 2 bases; junction bases outside the gene matches: 3. CDR1 and CDR2 (germline): SGHDT, YYEEEE. This CDR3 region has 14 residues.

This clonotype was seen a few times. The gene calls are TRBV27 and TRBJ1-6, with D perhaps matching TRBD1 (5 bases). The CDR3 is 16 residues long. Germline values: CDR1 MNHEY, CDR2 SMNVEV (reference sequence). Trimming pared 4 bases from V and 7 bases from J, leaving 17 bases between. The CDR3 DNA sequence: TGTGCCAGCAGTTGGAGCTCCGGGACGGTGAATTCACCCCTCCACTTT. Encoded protein: CASSWSSGTVNSPLHF.

V gene TRBV20-1 combines with J gene TRBJ2-5; 8 bases align to TRBD2. The J segment lost 3 bases and the V segment lost 4 bases, leaving 7 bases of the junction unmatched. The V gene's germline CDR1 is DFQATT and CDR2 SNEGSKA (reference sequence). The CDR3 is 14 amino acids. CDR3 DNA sequence: TGCAGTGCTATTCGAATACTAGCGGAAGAGACCCAGTACTTC. Translation gives CSAIRILAEETQYF.

This clonotype was detected ten times or more. The genes are TRBV9 and TRBJ2-1, with 7 nucleotides matching TRBD2. The CDR3 loop spans 15 amino acids. Germline-derived CDR1 and CDR2 are SGDLS and YYNGEE. The trim removed 4 bases at V and 3 bases at J, leaving 7 bases unmatched. The CDR3 reads CASSIGLEGYNEQFF. DNA for the CDR3: TGTGCCAGCAGCATTGGACTAGAGGGCTACAATGAGCAGTTCTTC. Drawing the rest from reference TRBV9 and TRBJ2-1, the complete variable domain is DSGVTQTPKHLITATGQRVTLRCSPRSGDLSVYWYQQSLDQGLQFLIQYYNGEERAKGNILERFSAQQFPDLHSELNLSSLELGDSALYFCASSIGLEGYNEQFFGPGTRLTVL.